Shown below are 26 T cell receptor beta chains from a single sample sequenced in a study of cytomegalovirus exposure and HLA in healthy donors (dated by TCRdb to 2017 to 2019). Preparation of the library involved the immunoSEQ multiplex PCR assay. For the multiplex PCR, a mixture combining 60 forward primers for TCR Vbeta segments and 13 reverse primers for TCR Jbeta segments was used. Held by TCRdb, this immuneACCESS table contains in-frame sequences only and omits some clones. Under half of the omission traces to an unresolved V gene where checked; the cause of the rest is unknown. The sample profile shows approximately 210,000 clones; 81% of them were found once. The top ten clonotypes cover about 1.8% of the sample. The sample comprised PBMCs. The receptors derive from a man younger than 30 in good health and CMV-seronegative.

The chain employs TRBV30 and TRBJ2-1; possible D gene TRBD2, 6 bases. From germline, CDR1 is GTSNPN and CDR2 SVGIG (reference sequence). V lost 4 bases and J lost 4, with 20 bases in between. The CDR3 is made up of 16 amino acids. CDR3 amino acids: CAWTEIFGSGYNEQFF. CDR3 coding DNA: TGTGCCTGGACGGAGATTTTTGGTAGCGGATACAATGAGCAGTTCTTC.

This chain joins TRBV9 and TRBJ2-3; 7 bases fit TRBD2. After removal of 0 bases from V and 2 bases from J, the junction contained 6 bases not matched to a gene. Germline V gene lookup returns CDR1 SGDLS and CDR2 YYNGEE. CDR3 size: 16 residues. The CDR3 DNA is TGTGCCAGCAGCGTAGAGGCTAGCGGACCCACAGATACGCAGTATTTT. Amino acid sequence: CASSVEASGPTDTQYF.

This clone showed up just once. The chain couples TRBV30 to TRBJ2-5, with 16 bases identical to TRBD2. Trimming cost V 5 bases and J 0 bases; bases outside gene matches: 15. The CDR3 contains 20 residues. CDR1 and CDR2 from the germline V gene are GTSNPN and SVGIG (reference sequence). The CDR3 spells CAWAPAAGTSGRGYQETQYF. DNA of the CDR3: TGTGCCTGGGCACCGGCGGCTGGGACTAGCGGGAGGGGGTACCAAGAGACCCAGTACTTC.

V usage is TRBV19 and J usage is TRBJ2-3; D not resolved. With 7 bases removed from V and 4 bases from J, the gap between germline ends came to 15 bases. The CDR3 length is 14 residues. Germline loops: CDR1 LNHDA, CDR2 SQIVND (reference sequence). In DNA form, the CDR3 reads TGTGCCAGTAACCAGGCCACTGGATCAGATACGCAGTATTTT. This gives the protein CASNQATGSDTQYF.

About this clone: Other DNA sequences of this sample code for an identical CDR3. The chain is built from TRBV10-3 and TRBJ2-3; 10 bases agree with TRBD1. Trimming cost V 6 bases and J 0 bases; bases outside gene matches: 9. Germline V CDR1 and CDR2: ENHRY, SYGVKD. There are 17 residues in the CDR3. As DNA, the CDR3 is TGTGCCATCAGCGAGACAGGGGGCGGAATAAGCACAGATACGCAGTATTTT. Its translation: CAISETGGGISTDTQYF.

The V call is TRBV7-6, the J call TRBJ2-1; the match to TRBD2 covers 10 bases. The CDR3 length is 15 residues. Trimming cost V 5 bases and J 4 bases; bases outside gene matches: 5. Looked up from germline, CDR1 is SGHVS and CDR2 is FNYEAQ. CDR3 residues: CASSNLAGEYNEQFF. CDR3 nucleotide sequence: TGTGCCAGCAGCAATCTAGCGGGAGAATACAATGAGCAGTTCTTC.

The V and J genes are TRBV6-6 and TRBJ2-7, with 8 bases aligning to TRBD1. This CDR3 has 16 residues. Losses at the gene ends were 2 bases for V and 4 bases for J; bases not matched to a gene: 10. Germline V gene lookup returns CDR1 MNHNY and CDR2 SVGAGI (reference sequence). The CDR3 sequence is CASSYRRGLTGYEQYF. The CDR3 bases are TGTGCCAGCAGTTACCGCAGGGGGCTAACTGGTTACGAGCAGTACTTC.

The chain joins TRBV6-1 to TRBJ2-3; 10 positions match TRBD1. Germline V gives CDR1 MNHNS, CDR2 SASEGT. Losses at the gene ends were 0 bases for V and 6 bases for J; bases not matched to a gene: 3. This CDR3 region has 15 residues. The DNA of the CDR3 is TGTGCCAGCAGTGAAGCGACAGGGGGCGTTGATACGCAGTATTTT. Protein: CASSEATGGVDTQYF.

This chain links TRBV6-5 with TRBJ1-2, with TRBD1 as a possible D gene (5 bases). This CDR3 contains 15 residues. Germline values: CDR1 MNHEY, CDR2 SVGAGI. V was pared by 2 bases and J by 8 bases, with 18 bases between. The DNA for the CDR3 is TGTGCCAGCAGTTACGGAGGGGCAGATGGAGAAGGCTACACCTTC. Translated, it gives CASSYGGADGEGYTF.

This clone has just a few counts. V gene TRBV6-1 combines with J gene TRBJ1-4; D gene uncertain. The CDR3 loop spans 14 amino acids. With 8 bases removed from V and 4 bases from J, the gap between germline ends came to 14 bases. Germline CDR1 reads MNHNS; CDR2 reads SASEGT. Here the CDR3 reads CASASGGLNEKLFF. DNA of the CDR3: TGTGCCAGCGCGTCAGGTGGACTTAATGAAAAACTGTTTTTT.

This clone occurred once. The chain uses TRBV11-2 and TRBJ2-1, with 9 positions matching TRBD1. J gave up 7 bases and V 4 bases, and 8 bases lay outside the gene matches. Looked up from germline, CDR1 is SGHAT and CDR2 is FQNNGV. The CDR3 covers 15 residues. The chain's CDR3 is CASSYQTGGSNEQFF. In DNA, the CDR3 is TGTGCCAGCAGCTACCAAACAGGGGGCTCGAATGAGCAGTTCTTC.

This clone was seen more than once but under ten times. The J gene is TRBJ1-6, the V gene TRBV4-2; a weak D match, TRBD1 (5 bases). Germline-derived CDR1 and CDR2 are LGHNA and YNFKEQ. This CDR3 is 17 amino acids long. Trimming left V 0 bases short and J 5 bases short, with 14 bases between. Here the CDR3 reads CASSQEMAGINNSPLHF. For the CDR3, the DNA is TGTGCCAGCAGCCAAGAGATGGCAGGGATCAATAATTCACCCCTCCACTTT.

The rearrangement links TRBV10-2 to TRBJ1-5; no firm D call. Germline V lookup: CDR1 WSHSY, CDR2 SAAADI. V lost 7 bases and J 7 bases, leaving 14 bases between the germline ends. This CDR3 comprises 13 residues. CDR3 amino acids: CASTTHKTQPQHF. The CDR3 coding sequence is TGCGCCAGCACCACCCACAAAACCCAGCCCCAGCATTTT.

In regard to this clone: Other DNA sequences in the sample encode the same CDR3. The chain has TRBV9 and TRBJ1-1; 7 bases are a match to TRBD1. V lost 2 bases to trimming and J lost 0 bases; unmatched junction nucleotides: 1. Looked up from germline, CDR1 is SGDLS and CDR2 is YYNGEE. CDR3 length: 14 residues. The CDR3 is CASSVGQVNTEAFF. The CDR3, as DNA: TGTGCCAGCAGCGTCGGACAGGTGAACACTGAAGCTTTCTTT.

CDR3 sequence (DNA): TGTGCCAGCTCGGGTCGACTAGCGGGAGGCTTCTCCTACGAGCAGTACTTC. Translation: CASSGRLAGGFSYEQYF. The V call is TRBV18, the J call TRBJ2-7; 13 positions agree with TRBD2. After removal of 6 bases from V and 0 bases from J, the junction contained 8 bases not matched to a gene. Germline V lookup: CDR1 KGHSH, CDR2 LQKENI. This CDR3 region has 17 residues.

The chain uses TRBV9 and TRBJ2-3; 7 positions match TRBD1. Germline V gene sequence: CDR1 SGDLS, CDR2 YYNGEE. The junction had 12 bases not matched to a gene; V was cut back by 3 bases and J by 2 bases. The CDR3 loop spans 17 amino acids. CDR3 in DNA: TGTGCCAGCAGCGGATCGCCGGGACAGCCTTACACAGATACGCAGTATTTT. Protein: CASSGSPGQPYTDTQYF.

The V call is TRBV7-9, the J call TRBJ2-2, with 11 bases matching TRBD2. The CDR3 is 18 amino acids. J gave up 1 base and V 3 bases, and 7 bases lay outside the gene matches. The germline CDR1 and CDR2 sequences are SEHNR and FQNEAQ (reference sequence). The CDR3 is CASSLPPGLAENTGELFF. The CDR3 DNA reads TGTGCCAGCAGCTTGCCCCCGGGACTAGCGGAGAACACCGGGGAGCTGTTTTTT. The full variable domain, with the rest looked up from reference TRBV7-9 and TRBJ2-2, is DTGVSQNPRHKITKRGQNVTFRCDPISEHNRLYWYRQTLGQGPEFLTYFQNEAQLEKSRLLSDRFSAERPKGSFSTLEIQRTEQGDSAMYLCASSLPPGLAENTGELFFGEGSRLTVL.

For this clone: Sequence at one end of the junction differs from germline and may be a read error. The V and J genes are TRBV30 and TRBJ2-5, with TRBD2 matching 12 bases. The CDR3 runs to 13 residues. Germline assignment: CDR1 GTSNPN and CDR2 SVGIG (reference sequence). CDR3 bases: TGTGCCTGGAGTGTGGGAGGGCTAGCGGGAGGGAACTTC. Translated, it gives CAWSVGGLAGGNF. The variable domain in full, with the rest retrieved from reference TRBV30 and TRBJ2-5, is SQTIHQWPATLVQPVGSPLSLECTVEGTSNPNLYWYRQAAGRGLQLLFYSVGIGQISSEVPQNLSASRPQDRQFILSSKKLLLSDSGFYLCAWSVGGLAGGNFGPGTRLLVL.

V and J are TRBV5-4 and TRBJ1-4; D gene uncertain. V lost 1 base and J 3 bases, leaving 7 bases between the germline ends. The germline CDR1 and CDR2 sequences are SGHNT and YYREEE (reference sequence). The CDR3 has 14 amino acids. The CDR3 region has the DNA TGTGCCAGCAGCTTGCGCGGTTCTAATGAAAAACTGTTTTTT. Protein: CASSLRGSNEKLFF.

The CDR3 spells CASSEGVILAGDHEQYF. The CDR3 nucleotides read TGTGCCAGCAGTGAAGGGGTTATACTAGCGGGAGACCACGAGCAGTACTTC. V gene TRBV6-1 combines with J gene TRBJ2-5, with 11 bases matching TRBD2. Near its end, the DNA agrees better with TRBJ2-7, so the J call may be wrong. Per germline, CDR1 MNHNS and CDR2 SASEGT. This CDR3 has 17 amino acids.

The V gene is TRBV5-1, the J gene TRBJ2-3; 10 bases are shared with TRBD2. This CDR3 spans 18 amino acids. V shed 4 bases, J shed 4 bases, and the junction held 15 bases outside the gene matches. In germline, CDR1 is SGHRS, CDR2 YFSETQ. CDR3: CASSLSGAGGPVPDTQYF. DNA for the CDR3: TGCGCCAGCAGCCTCAGCGGAGCGGGAGGGCCGGTCCCAGATACGCAGTATTTT. Combining the CDR3 with reference TRBV5-1 and TRBJ2-3 gives the whole variable domain KAGVTQTPRYLIKTRGQQVTLSCSPISGHRSVSWYQQTPGQGLQFLFEYFSETQRNKGNFPGRFSGRQFSNSRSEMNVSTLELGDSALYLCASSLSGAGGPVPDTQYFGPGTRLTVL.

This chain joins TRBV7-2 and TRBJ1-5; TRBD1 aligns across 7 bases. This CDR3 contains 18 residues. The J segment lost 6 bases and the V segment lost 1 base, leaving 15 bases of the junction unmatched. Germline CDR1 is SGHTA and CDR2 is FQGNSA. The CDR3 region has the DNA TGTGCCAGCAGCTTAGTAGGGGACAGATTCCGAGGTGGTCAGCCCCAGCATTTT. Translated, it gives CASSLVGDRFRGGQPQHF. Drawing the rest from reference TRBV7-2 and TRBJ1-5, the complete variable domain is GAGVSQSPSNKVTEKGKDVELRCDPISGHTALYWYRQSLGQGLEFLIYFQGNSAPDKSGLPSDRFSAERTGGSVSTLTIQRTQQEDSAVYLCASSLVGDRFRGGQPQHFGDGTRLSIL.

The chain recombines TRBV7-9 with TRBJ1-2, with 9 bases lining up with TRBD1. CDR3 length: 13 amino acids. J was trimmed by 7 bases and V by 5 bases; bases with no gene match: 5. Per germline, CDR1 SEHNR and CDR2 FQNEAQ (reference sequence). CDR3 sequence reads: CASSHTGGRGYTF. The DNA of the CDR3 is TGTGCCAGCAGCCATACAGGGGGCCGTGGCTACACCTTC.

The chain links TRBV9 to TRBJ2-3; D is possibly TRBD1 (5 bases). The CDR3 totals 14 residues. Germline V gene sequence: CDR1 SGDLS, CDR2 YYNGEE. V was shortened by 4 bases and J by 3 bases, with 12 bases between the two germline ends. CDR3 bases: TGTGCCAGCAGCCCTGGGGCAGCAACAGATACGCAGTATTTT. It is translated as CASSPGAATDTQYF.

The J gene is TRBJ2-2, the V gene TRBV2, with 9 bases identical to TRBD1. CDR3 length equals 14 residues. Germline lookup yields CDR1 SNHLY and CDR2 FYNNEI. With V trimmed by 6 bases and J by 4 bases, 3 bases remained unmatched. The DNA of the CDR3 is TGTGCCAGCAGGGGACAGGGACGCACCGGGGAGCTGTTTTTT. Translating it yields CASRGQGRTGELFF. Full variable domain (missing parts from reference TRBV2 and TRBJ2-2): EPEVTQTPSHQVTQMGQEVILRCVPISNHLYFYWYRQILGQKVEFLVSFYNNEISEKSEIFDDQFSVERPDGSNFTLKIRSTKLEDSAMYFCASRGQGRTGELFFGEGSRLTVL.

The chain links TRBV7-9 to TRBJ1-2; 8 bases agree with TRBD1. This CDR3 comprises 14 residues. Germline-derived CDR1 and CDR2 are SEHNR and FQNEAQ (reference sequence). The V and J ends lost 4 bases and 8 bases, in that order; junction bases with no gene match: 9. The CDR3 is CASSSPDRDGGYTF. Here the CDR3 DNA reads TGTGCCAGCAGCTCCCCGGACAGGGATGGAGGCTACACCTTC.